This T cell receptor beta chain was captured by sequencing in a study of shared clonotypes between healthy human individuals (TCRdb year 2020). Notes on the research overall: Three men and a couple of women, aged 18 to 49 years, made up the cohort. Between about 0.9 and 10 billion PBMCs per donor were obtained by leukapheresis. To increase sequencing depth and limit assay-specific biases, TCR repertoire library preparation and sequencing were carried out by different laboratories using diverse techniques. For each donor, three plates each were used for CD4 naive and CD4 memory, two plates were used for CD8 naive, and one plate was used for CD8 memory. Blood TCR repertoires of a handful of healthy adults were deeply sequenced to estimate repertoire size and the extent of clonotype sharing between individuals. Summary of the overall study and its limitations: Only blood was sampled, and tissue TCR repertoires likely differ from those in blood. Higher generation probabilities were observed for clonotypes shared by all four sorted-subset donors than for non-shared clonotypes. Roughly 5.2% of naive CD4, 3% to 3.5% of naive CD8, 2.3% of memory CD4, and 0.35% to 0.5% of memory CD8 clonotypes were shared across several donors. Pairwise subsampling led to the expectation that sequencing depth would affect the degree of clonotype sharing among donors. Incomplete sequencing was indicated by rarefaction of sorted-subset datasets, despite the large sequencing depth. Because the study included only a small number of donors, the genetic and exposure-history diversity represented was limited. Estimated clonotype richness was generally larger for naive than for memory subsets.

Using the deep immunoSEQ assay, TCR CDR3 regions were amplified from genomic DNA by multiplex PCR. Genomic DNA extracted from each cell subset was distributed evenly over all wells of several immunoSEQ 96-well plates, and each plate served as one replicate. For sorted subsets, each replicate PCR was loaded with approximately 200 ng genomic DNA, equivalent to approximately 33,000 T cell genomes. Purified libraries were measured with a Qubit 3.0 fluorometer, size-checked on a Bioanalyzer 2100, and measured again with the KAPA Library Quantification kit. Each immunoSEQ 96-well plate was sequenced on its own single-read 150-cycle Illumina NextSeq 550 flow cell. From the authors' description of their analysis: Because the immunoSEQ output included only junctional sequences and no quality scores, the filtering could not be the same as the filtering used for full-length reads. To assign V/J genes and CDR3, sequences were annotated against IMGT germline references using PyIR, a Python wrapper for IgBLAST v1.9. Reads were filtered out if the reads had weak V/J assignments (E-value above 1e-6), no CDR3, stop codons, out-of-frame junctions, or ambiguous translated residues. V3J clonotypes were defined as sequences sharing an identical inferred V gene, J gene, and CDR3 amino acid sequence. Percentage overlap between repertoires was calculated by dividing the number of shared unique clonotypes by the size of the smaller repertoire. Repertoire richness was assessed with RTK rarefaction, the Chao1 estimator, and Recon v2.1 estimates of unobserved clonotypes. Generation probabilities were computed with OLGA for all TCRbeta clonotypes obtained by the gDNA method from several donors. TCRdb provides this immuneACCESS table in a form limited to in-frame rearrangements. Some clones are lacking; in checked studies, under half of them reflect an unresolved V gene, and why the rest are absent is not known. That table gives V, J and clone size, and the DNA gave D and trimming. This sample comprises 1.4 million or so clones, around 98.5% of them detected only once. Around 0.38% of the sample belongs to the ten largest clones.

Donors were healthy HIV-negative adults with no recently reported acute infections or vaccinations. Every donor was a Caucasian adult living in Nashville, Tennessee, USA. CD4+ T cells were enriched by magnetic negative selection; naive cells were then positively selected on CD45RA, and the negative fraction formed the memory subset. Blood was obtained by leukapheresis, after which PBMCs were separated by Ficoll-Histopaque density gradient centrifugation and cryopreserved in liquid nitrogen vapor phase. Analytical flow cytometry was used to check the purity and quantity of each magnetically sorted T cell population. From each sorted fraction, genomic DNA was isolated and quantified by UV absorbance on a Nanodrop 2000c. Trimming removed 3 bases from V and 6 bases from J, leaving 14 bases between the germline ends. The CDR1 and CDR2 encoded by the germline V gene are KGHSH and LQKENI. Spanning cysteine to phenylalanine, the CDR3 consists of 15 amino acids. The entry retains the CDR3 DNA only, 45 bases that are in frame from base 1.

Comments on this clone: Its antigen is unknown. Base qualities are not recorded, but no much larger clone differs from it by a single base.

This chain joins TRBV18 to TRBJ2-2; the D gene is unclear. The source of this sequence is a young man in good health. Sequenced input: naive CD4+ T cells sorted from blood. Read against the paper, the sample's cell subset or site label means: CD45RA+ positively selected. CDR3 sequence: CASSPPLLKPGELFF. At the DNA level, the sequence is TGTGCCAGCTCACCTCCCCTTCTGAAGCCCGGGGAGCTGTTTTTT.